This TCR beta chain came from a study of cytomegalovirus exposure and HLA in healthy donors. This PCR relied on a set of 60 Vbeta primers and 13 Jbeta primers. The repertoire was sequenced with immunoSEQ multiplex PCR; TCRdb's copy has only in-frame clones and lacks some. The sample holds about 120,000 clones, about 80% seen once. This clone has only one observation. The CDR3 loop spans 13 amino acids. CDR1 is SGHVS, CDR2 FNYEAQ, per germline. Trimming stripped 3 bases from V and 4 bases from J, with 6 bases between. The chain is built from TRBV7-6 and TRBJ1-4; D gene ambiguous. Sequencing input: PBMCs. The source is a man aged 25 to 40 in good health and CMV-seronegative. The CDR3 protein is CASSFSLNEKLFF. Here the CDR3 DNA reads TGTGCCAGCAGCTTTAGTCTTAATGAAAAACTGTTTTTT.